These 13 T cell receptor beta chains came from one sample sequenced in a study of blood T cell repertoires in COVID-19. This table comes from immunoSEQ multiplex PCR, and its TCRdb copy is limited to in-frame clones, with some not included. The table shows tens of thousands of clones, with about 88% occurring only once. Specimen: peripheral blood. These receptors all stem from a woman aged 80 or older with active or convalescent COVID-19.

The chain joins TRBV7-9 to TRBJ1-1; 7 nucleotides line up with TRBD1. Germline V gene data show CDR1 as SEHNR and CDR2 as FQNEAQ (reference sequence). V was clipped by 5 bases and J by 6 bases; unmatched bases: 6. The CDR3 loop spans 13 amino acids. Here the CDR3 reads CASSQGQEAEAFF. CDR3 DNA: TGTGCCAGCAGCCAAGGACAGGAGGCTGAAGCTTTCTTT.

This clone has only a few counts. This rearrangement joins TRBV18 to TRBJ2-1, with D tentatively TRBD2 (6 bases). The CDR3 has 15 residues. CDR1 and CDR2 (germline): KGHSH, LQKENI. The germline V and J ends were trimmed by 3 bases and 6 bases, with 15 bases remaining between them. The CDR3 is CASSPQEGKVNEQFF. CDR3 sequence (DNA): TGTGCCAGCTCACCCCAGGAGGGTAAGGTCAATGAGCAGTTCTTC.

The rearrangement uses TRBV6-5 and TRBJ1-2; 8 bases are a match to TRBD1. Germline V CDR1 and CDR2: MNHEY, SVGAGI. This CDR3 has 15 residues. V trimming: 6 bases; J trimming: 2 bases; junction bases outside the gene matches: 8. The DNA of the CDR3 is TGTGCCAGCAGGCTCGCAGGGGGCGCGAACTATGGCTACACCTTC. Its translation is CASRLAGGANYGYTF.

This rearrangement joins TRBV6-4 to TRBJ1-6, with D unresolved. Germline values: CDR1 MRHNA, CDR2 SNTAGT. CDR3 length: 13 residues. Trimming removed 9 bases from V and 0 bases from J, with 6 bases in between. CDR3 sequence (DNA): TGTGCCAGGCCACACTCCTATAATTCACCCCTCCACTTT. Translation: CARPHSYNSPLHF.

V is TRBV3-1 (or the pseudogene TRBV3-2) and J is TRBJ2-7; 7 nucleotides align to TRBD2. The J segment lost 6 bases and the V segment lost 4 bases, leaving 6 bases of the junction unmatched. CDR3 length: 13 amino acids. From germline, CDR1 is LGHDT and CDR2 YNNKEL (reference sequence). The CDR3 loop reads CASSRPPGGEQYF. CDR3 sequence (DNA): TGTGCCAGCAGCCGTCCACCGGGGGGCGAGCAGTACTTC.

The chain carries TRBV5-6 and TRBJ2-1; D is ambiguous. Germline CDR1 SGHDT, CDR2 YYEEEE. The CDR3 is 15 amino acids. Trimming took 6 bases from V and 9 from J, leaving 22 bases between them. The CDR3 DNA sequence: TGTGCCAGCACCCTTTTTTCGTCCTACTCGGGTGAGCAGTTCTTC. This gives the protein CASTLFSSYSGEQFF. Full variable domain (missing parts from reference TRBV5-6 and TRBJ2-1): DAGVTQSPTHLIKTRGQQVTLRCSPKSGHDTVSWYQQALGQGPQFIFQYYEEEERQRGNFPDRFSGHQFPNYSSELNVNALLLGDSALYLCASTLFSSYSGEQFFGPGTRLTVL.

The chain is built from TRBV7-9 and TRBJ2-3, with TRBD2 matching 7 bases. V gave up 7 bases and J gave up 2 bases; unmatched junction bases: 9. Germline CDR1 reads SEHNR; CDR2 reads FQNEAQ (reference sequence). CDR3 length: 15 residues. The CDR3 bases are TGTGCCAGCACCCCAAGCGGGGCCAACACAGATACGCAGTATTTT. This translates into CASTPSGANTDTQYF.

This chain links TRBV2 with TRBJ2-2, with 12 bases matching TRBD1. Germline assignment: CDR1 SNHLY and CDR2 FYNNEI. With V trimmed by 4 bases and J by 7 bases, 7 bases remained unmatched. The CDR3 consists of 16 residues. In nucleotides, the CDR3 is TGTGCCAGCAGTGTCAGGGGACAGGGGGCGAACGGGGAGCTGTTTTTT. Translated: CASSVRGQGANGELFF.

The chain links TRBV24-1 to TRBJ2-7, with a weak D call TRBD1 (6 bases). The germline V gene has CDR1 KGHDR and CDR2 SFDVKD. Trimming removed 8 bases from V and 2 bases from J, with 15 bases in between. The CDR3 spans 14 residues. CDR3 coding DNA: TGTGCCACCAAGTCAGGGGTGAGACCCTACGAGCAGTACTTC. This encodes CATKSGVRPYEQYF.

By frequency in the sample, this clone is medium-sized. The chain employs TRBV7-3 and TRBJ1-1; 7 bases align to TRBD1. Trimming cost V 2 bases and J 11 bases; bases outside gene matches: 11. The CDR3 has 14 amino acids. Germline CDR1 and CDR2: SGHTA and FQGTGA. The CDR3 is CASSLGIQGSGAFF. In DNA, the CDR3 is TGTGCCAGCAGCTTAGGTATACAGGGGAGTGGGGCTTTCTTT.

V usage is TRBV29-1 and J usage is TRBJ1-1, with D unresolved. The germline V and J ends were trimmed by 7 bases and 1 base, with 10 bases remaining between them. This CDR3 is built from 12 residues. In germline, CDR1 is SQVTM, CDR2 ANQGSEA. CDR3 sequence (DNA): TGCAGCGCCGGCATCCAGAACACTGAAGCTTTCTTT. This gives the protein CSAGIQNTEAFF.

The rearrangement joins TRBV10-2 to TRBJ1-6; TRBD1 is a possible D gene (6 bases). The CDR3 totals 14 residues. Trimming stripped 6 bases from V and 5 bases from J, with 11 bases between. Per germline, CDR1 WSHSY and CDR2 SAAADI. The CDR3 loop reads CASRQGPNNSPLHF. The CDR3 bases are TGCGCCAGCAGGCAGGGGCCCAATAATTCACCCCTCCACTTT.

J is TRBJ2-1 and V is TRBV6-5; 9 bases line up with TRBD1. CDR1 and CDR2 from the germline V gene are MNHEY and SVGAGI. There are 16 residues in the CDR3. V was pared by 0 bases and J by 3 bases, with 3 bases of the junction left unmatched. The chain's CDR3 is CASSYSGTGFYNEQFF. The CDR3 region has the DNA TGTGCCAGCAGTTACTCAGGGACAGGGTTCTACAATGAGCAGTTCTTC.